Listed below are T cell receptor beta chains from one sample, sequenced in a study of synovial regulatory T cells in juvenile arthritis. Some clones are missing from TCRdb's copy, which holds only in-frame ones; the method was immunoSEQ multiplex PCR. The table gives roughly 9,200 clones; the top ten clones make up over 0.8% of it. Sequenced sample: Treg cells from blood. The source of these receptors is a donor younger than 30 with juvenile idiopathic arthritis. Each CDR3 is given with its conserved first and last residue. Clone size appears in some rows only: once, few, many, or a class for an expanded clone.

CDR3,size,V,J
CASSYRGRSNQPQHF,-,TRBV5-8,TRBJ1-5
CASSSHNEQFF,medium-sized,TRBV7-6,TRBJ2-1
CASSQAVLAGGLYEQFF,-,TRBV4-1,TRBJ2-1
CASSFWGWNTEAFF,-,TRBV5-1,TRBJ1-1
CATGKGRWSGNTIYF,-,TRBV5-1,TRBJ1-3
CASSLAGGFYGHTF,-,TRBV7-9,TRBJ1-2
CASSLGHDGTEAFF,-,TRBV5-1,TRBJ1-1
CASSIRVQKATEAFF,-,TRBV19,TRBJ1-1
CASSSSGTQYGYTF,-,TRBV6-6,TRBJ1-2
CASAGVARRANVLTF,-,TRBV11-2,TRBJ2-6
CASSLGTGGDEQYF,-,TRBV5-1,TRBJ2-7
CASSSQLAGVGIQYF,-,TRBV7-9,TRBJ2-4
CASSPGTTLGYEQYF,-,TRBV5-4,TRBJ2-7
CASSSRGLGGYTF,-,TRBV5-6,TRBJ1-2
CASSQVTRRLGEAFF,-,TRBV4-1,TRBJ1-1
CASSQEGGGSAYGYTF,-,TRBV4-1,TRBJ1-2
CASSLNPSGGAYEQYF,-,TRBV5-4,TRBJ2-7
CASGLGTDYGYTF,-,TRBV12-5,TRBJ1-2
CASSFGGANYGYTF,-,TRBV7-9,TRBJ1-2
CASSPGRPGQRNEKLFF,-,TRBV4-3,TRBJ1-4
CATQYSNQPQHF,-,TRBV19,TRBJ1-5
CASRDSLAGGSTDTQYF,-,TRBV5-1,TRBJ2-3
CASSFGRAEAFF,-,TRBV7-8,TRBJ1-1
CSVDSPTGELFF,-,TRBV29-1,TRBJ2-2
CASSATGRVYSPLHF,-,TRBV19,TRBJ1-6
CTSSRTGVNKAFF,-,TRBV1,TRBJ1-1
CASQARQDSPLHF,-,TRBV7-6,TRBJ1-6
CASSLAGVNYGYTF,-,TRBV7-2,TRBJ1-2
CASRTANTEAFF,-,TRBV6-5,TRBJ1-1
CASSRDFYEQYF,-,TRBV6-1,TRBJ2-7
CASSFRQSLSGNTIYF,-,TRBV11-2,TRBJ1-3
CASRRTLNTEAFF,-,TRBV4-2,TRBJ1-1